The next 23 T cell receptor beta chains were all read from a single sample in a study of CD8+ T cells in alopecia areata (dated by TCRdb to 2017 to 2018). Library preparation used the immunoSEQ multiplex PCR assay. RNA was extracted from all samples and reverse transcribed into cDNA, which served as template for TCR sequencing. The table comes from immuneACCESS by way of TCRdb, which keeps in-frame sequences with V and J called. Part of the clones is missing from these tables; in studies checked, under half for an unresolved V gene and the rest for unknown reasons. For this sample the table gives some 25,000 clones, of which around 56% were detected only once. Roughly a third of the sample is in the top ten clones. The sequencing sample was made of NKG2D-high CD8+ T cells sorted from blood. The intended sense of this specimen's cell subset or site label: sorted CD8+ NKG2D-high blood T cells. Receptors were obtained from a human donor with alopecia areata.

This clone turned up a few times. The V call is TRBV7-8, the J call TRBJ2-1; no clear D gene. Germline CDR1 is SGHVS and CDR2 is FQNEAQ. The CDR3 has 13 residues. V was pared by 2 bases and J by 10 bases, with 12 bases between. CDR3 region: CASSLTLTTEQFF. The CDR3 region has the DNA TGTGCCAGCAGCTTAACACTCACGACGGAGCAGTTCTTC.

Only one count was recorded for this clone. This sequence joins TRBV7-2 and TRBJ2-5; TRBD2 agrees at 8 bases. The CDR3 has 15 amino acids. Germline V lookup: CDR1 SGHTA, CDR2 FQGNSA. Unmatched junction bases numbered 6, after V lost 1 base and J lost 5 bases. CDR3 nucleotides: TGTGCCAGCAGCTTAGGAGCGGGAGTTTCTGAGACCCAGTACTTC. As protein: CASSLGAGVSETQYF.

The V and J genes are TRBV5-5 and TRBJ1-5; D is unresolved. Germline V gene data show CDR1 as SGHKS and CDR2 as YYEKEE (reference sequence). CDR3 length equals 17 residues. V dropped 0 bases and J dropped 1 base, with 14 bases sitting between them. CDR3 residues: CASSLAAGGFSNQPQHF. CDR3 DNA: TGTGCCAGCAGCTTGGCAGCAGGAGGGTTCAGCAATCAGCCCCAGCATTTT.

This clone has just a few counts. This chain uses TRBV7-9 with TRBJ2-5; D possibly matches TRBD1 or TRBD2 (5 bases each). Trimming removed 5 bases at V and 5 bases at J, with 12 bases between. CDR1 and CDR2 from the germline V gene are SEHNR and FQNEAQ (reference sequence). This CDR3 is 13 amino acids long. CDR3 nucleotide sequence: TGTGCCAGCAGCACGGGACCTTTGGAGACCCAGTACTTC. It encodes CASSTGPLETQYF.

The chain recombines TRBV4-1 with TRBJ1-2; D uncertain. Per the germline V gene, CDR1 is MGHRA and CDR2 is YSYEKL. The CDR3 consists of 16 residues. The V and J ends lost 0 bases and 0 bases respectively, with 11 bases between them. The CDR3 loop is CASSQERAVTNYGYTF. DNA of the CDR3: TGCGCCAGCAGCCAAGAGAGGGCCGTGACTAACTATGGCTACACCTTC.

This clone was detected only a few times. The chain recombines TRBV2 with TRBJ2-7; D is undetermined. Trimming pared 2 bases from V and 5 bases from J, leaving 10 bases between. This CDR3 has 13 amino acids. Germline CDR1 and CDR2: SNHLY and FYNNEI. The CDR3 bases are TGTGCCAGCAGTGAAACTGAATTTAACGAGCAGTACTTC. Residues: CASSETEFNEQYF.

V is TRBV4-2 and J is TRBJ2-5; 9 bases match TRBD1. TRBJ2-7 matches the DNA end more closely, so the J call is doubtful. There are 23 residues in the CDR3. CDR1 is LGHNA, CDR2 YNFKEQ, per germline. The CDR3 loop reads CASSQDLAGTGIVGGSNSYEQYF. The CDR3 coding sequence is TGTGCCAGCAGCCAAGATTTGGCCGGGACAGGGATTGTTGGCGGGTCAAACTCCTACGAGCAGTACTTC.

The chain employs TRBV28 and TRBJ1-5; no definite D call. V gave up 1 base and J gave up 4 bases, with 5 bases separating them. CDR1 is MDHEN, CDR2 SYDVKM, per germline. The CDR3 consists of 13 residues. CDR3 DNA sequence: TGTGCCAGCAGTTTATTTGTTAATCAGCCCCAGCATTTT. This encodes CASSLFVNQPQHF.

The V gene is TRBV13, the J gene TRBJ2-1; D is uncertain. The germline gives CDR1 PRHDT, CDR2 FYEKMQ (reference sequence). The ends were cut back, 1 base at V and 0 bases at J, with 10 bases in the middle. There are 16 residues in the CDR3. CDR3 in amino acids: CASSLVPNPSYNEQFF. CDR3 sequence (DNA): TGTGCCAGCAGCTTAGTGCCTAATCCCTCCTACAATGAGCAGTTCTTC. Based on the CDR3 plus reference TRBV13 and TRBJ2-1, the full variable domain is AAGVIQSPRHLIKEKRETATLKCYPIPRHDTVYWYQQGPGQDPQFLISFYEKMQSDKGSIPDRFSAQQFSDYHSELNMSSLELGDSALYFCASSLVPNPSYNEQFFGPGTRLTVL.

This clone was seen more than once but under ten times. The chain couples TRBV15 to TRBJ2-3; either TRBD1 or TRBD2 may supply D (5 bases each). CDR3 length equals 16 residues. Trimming cost V 0 bases and J 4 bases, with 14 bases left between them. Germline V gene data show CDR1 as LNHNV and CDR2 as YYDKDF (reference sequence). The CDR3 coding sequence is TGTGCCACCAGCAGAGATGGGACCGTTAGAGCAGATACGCAGTATTTT. Its protein is CATSRDGTVRADTQYF.

The chain employs TRBV4-1 and TRBJ1-4; D is ambiguous. The germline CDR1 and CDR2 sequences are MGHRA and YSYEKL. V was pared by 3 bases and J by 5 bases, with 7 bases between. The CDR3 length is 13 residues. The CDR3, as DNA: TGCGCCAGCAGCCACCGGAGGAATGAAAAACTGTTTTTT. It codes for CASSHRRNEKLFF.

This clone was counted only a few times. The rearrangement joins TRBV6-5 to TRBJ2-1; 8 nucleotides align to TRBD2. V lost 6 bases and J lost 7; bases outside the gene matches: 5. CDR1 and CDR2 (germline): MNHEY, SVGAGI. This CDR3 region has 13 residues. CDR3: CASSLGTRNEQFF. DNA for the CDR3: TGTGCCAGCAGCCTGGGGACTAGAAATGAGCAGTTCTTC.

The rearrangement links TRBV28 to TRBJ1-2; perhaps TRBD1 as D (5 bases). The germline CDR1 and CDR2 sequences are MDHEN and SYDVKM. This CDR3 spans 16 amino acids. V was cut by 5 bases and J by 4 bases, with 20 bases left in between. The CDR3 spells CASSPGGEVIFYGYTF. DNA for the CDR3: TGTGCCAGCAGTCCCGGGGGTGAGGTAATATTCTATGGCTACACCTTC.

The chain couples TRBV7-8 to TRBJ1-5; no clear D. CDR1 and CDR2 from the germline V gene are SGHVS and FQNEAQ. V shed 0 bases and J shed 0 bases, with 9 bases lying between them. CDR3 length equals 16 residues. CDR3 coding DNA: TGTGCCAGCAGCTTAGCAGGGCAGCATAGCAATCAGCCCCAGCATTTT. This gives the protein CASSLAGQHSNQPQHF.

The chain joins TRBV19 to TRBJ2-2, with D tentatively TRBD2 (6 bases). This CDR3 comprises 13 residues. Germline CDR1 reads LNHDA; CDR2 reads SQIVND (reference sequence). Trimming took off 3 bases at V and 6 bases at J, with 8 bases between the two ends. CDR3 amino acids: CASSMGGAGELFF. In DNA form, the CDR3 reads TGTGCCAGTAGTATGGGGGGAGCCGGGGAGCTGTTTTTT.

This rearrangement joins TRBV7-2 to TRBJ1-5; 10 bases align to TRBD1. The V gene end was trimmed by 2 bases and the J gene end by 6 bases; junction bases not matched to a gene: 16. The germline V gene encodes CDR1 SGHTA and CDR2 FQGNSA. The CDR3 is made up of 19 amino acids. The CDR3 loop reads CASSLWPGAPGQGCQPQHF. CDR3 bases: TGTGCCAGCAGCTTATGGCCCGGTGCTCCGGGACAGGGGTGTCAGCCCCAGCATTTT.

The chain is built from TRBV28 and TRBJ2-3, with 7 nucleotides matching TRBD2. The CDR3 spans 14 residues. Per germline, CDR1 MDHEN and CDR2 SYDVKM. V dropped 5 bases and J dropped 1; count of bases not matched to a gene: 3. Written as DNA, the CDR3 is TGTGCCAGCAGTGAAGCGGGACGCACAGATACGCAGTATTTT. Translated, it gives CASSEAGRTDTQYF.

J is TRBJ2-7 and V is TRBV6-6, with D possibly being TRBD1 (7 bases). V lost 8 bases to trimming and J lost 3 bases, with 11 bases between them. The CDR3 length is 12 residues. Germline CDR1 MNHNY, CDR2 SVGAGI (reference sequence). Here the CDR3 DNA reads TGTGCCAGCGGGCAGGGGGGCTACGAGCAGTACTTC. As protein: CASGQGGYEQYF.

The chain recombines TRBV29-1 with TRBJ1-2; D might be TRBD1 (6 bases). Trimming shortened V by 4 bases and J by 5 bases, and 14 bases separated the two germline ends. Germline V gives CDR1 SQVTM, CDR2 ANQGSEA. This CDR3 is built from 13 residues. CDR3 protein: CSVAADRPYGYTF. In DNA form, the CDR3 reads TGCAGCGTTGCTGCGGACAGACCTTATGGCTACACCTTC.

Only a few counts were recorded for this clone. Other DNA sequences in this sample translate to the same CDR3. The J gene is TRBJ2-1, the V gene TRBV29-1; D not certain. In germline, CDR1 is SQVTM, CDR2 ANQGSEA. Trimming removed 2 bases at V and 5 bases at J, with 7 bases between. This CDR3 has 12 amino acids. In DNA form, the CDR3 reads TGCAGCGTTGAAATTAGAGACAATGAGCAGTTCTTC. Residues: CSVEIRDNEQFF.

CDR3 DNA sequence: TGTGCCAGCGTTTTTTGGGAGGAAAGAGATACGCAGTATTTT. It specifies CASVFWEERDTQYF. V and J are TRBV13 and TRBJ2-3; maybe TRBD2 (6 bases). This CDR3 contains 14 residues. Trimming pared 8 bases from V and 5 bases from J, leaving 17 bases between. Germline V gene sequence: CDR1 PRHDT, CDR2 FYEKMQ (reference sequence).

CDR3 amino acids: CASSSEIAGSYEQYF. In nucleotides, the CDR3 is TGTGCCAGCAGTTCGGAAATAGCGGGGAGCTACGAGCAGTACTTC. The chain employs TRBV27 and TRBJ2-7; TRBD2 matches 8 bases. V was pared by 4 bases and J by 3 bases, with 8 bases of the junction left unmatched. This CDR3 contains 15 residues. From germline, CDR1 is MNHEY and CDR2 SMNVEV (reference sequence).

The CDR3 region is CASSFSGNEQFF. CDR3 nucleotide sequence: TGTGCCAGCAGTTTTTCGGGGAATGAGCAGTTCTTC. The chain links TRBV27 to TRBJ2-1, with D perhaps matching TRBD2 (5 bases). Trimming removed 3 bases from V and 7 bases from J, with 7 bases in between. The germline gives CDR1 MNHEY, CDR2 SMNVEV (reference sequence). CDR3 length: 12 residues.